This entry is about one T cell receptor (beta chain). Its antigen is currently unknown. CDR1 and CDR2 from the germline V gene are WNHNN and SYGVQD (reference sequence). The CDR3 loop spans 15 amino acids. Trimming left V 7 bases short and J 4 bases short, with 17 bases between. This specimen belongs to a study of chemoradiotherapy in HPV16-positive cancers. For the study at large: Candidate HPV-specific T-cell clones and common TCR motifs came from functional assays in two HPV16-positive patients.

Study-wide results and limits: Only a couple of HPV16-positive patients supplied the functional HPV-specificity definition.

Data came from immunoSEQ multiplex PCR; TCRdb stores just in-frame clones and leaves some out. The sample holds some 2,100 clones, approximately 83% seen once. This sample comprised tumor tissue, obtained from a patient who underwent chemoradiotherapy. The clonotype was recovered from a human donor with HPV-associated anogenital cancer. This chain joins TRBV10-1 and TRBJ2-1; D might be TRBD1 (5 bases). The DNA of the CDR3 is TGCGCCAGCACACCACTGGGGCGAATTTACAATGAGCAGTTCTTC. It is translated as CASTPLGRIYNEQFF.